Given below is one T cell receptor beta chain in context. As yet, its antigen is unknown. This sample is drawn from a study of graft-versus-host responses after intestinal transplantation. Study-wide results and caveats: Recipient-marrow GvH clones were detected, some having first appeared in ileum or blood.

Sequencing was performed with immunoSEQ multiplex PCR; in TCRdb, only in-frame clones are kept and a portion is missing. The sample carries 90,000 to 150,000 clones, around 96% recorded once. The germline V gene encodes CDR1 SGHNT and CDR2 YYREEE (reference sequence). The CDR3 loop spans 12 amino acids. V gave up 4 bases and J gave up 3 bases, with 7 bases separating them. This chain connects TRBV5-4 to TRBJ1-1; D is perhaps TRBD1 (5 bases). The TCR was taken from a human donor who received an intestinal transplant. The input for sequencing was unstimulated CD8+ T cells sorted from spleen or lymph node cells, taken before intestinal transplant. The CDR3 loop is CASSQGDTEAFF. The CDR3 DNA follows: TGTGCCAGCAGCCAAGGGGACACTGAAGCTTTCTTT.